This section outlines one T cell receptor beta chain sequence together with its context. Its antigen is undetermined. This sample's treatment: 15 to 20 received Ad26.COV2.S at low or high dose, single or two shots; roughly 5 received placebo; per-sample allocation not given. The samples date from day 63 after the first vaccine or placebo injection. An Ad26 vector expressing Wuhan-strain SARS-CoV-2 spike constituted the vaccine. These data are taken from a study of Ad26.COV2.S vaccination and SARS-CoV-2 variants. About the study: The donor belonged to the COV1001 Ad26.COV2.S trial arm.

This table comes from immunoSEQ multiplex PCR, and its TCRdb copy is limited to in-frame clones, with some not included. Of 440,000 or so clones listed, 80% to 95% are singletons. The CDR3 has 15 amino acids. Germline V gene data show CDR1 as SGDLS and CDR2 as YYNGEE. J lost 6 bases, V lost 0 bases, and 4 bases had no gene match. Study outcomes and limitations: Reports say spike-specific CD8+ and CD4+ T cell responses covered substantial breadth after vaccination. Compared with placebo recipients, vaccine recipients had higher spike-specific TCR breadth.

The sample in question was peripheral blood, obtained in a trial of Ad26.COV2.S vaccine versus placebo. This TCR came from a person between 18 and 65 years old who received the Ad26.COV2.S COVID-19 vaccine or a placebo. V gene TRBV9 combines with J gene TRBJ2-3; 10 bases line up with TRBD2. The CDR3 region is CASSVEASGSDTQYF. The CDR3 nucleotides are TGTGCCAGCAGCGTAGAAGCTAGCGGGAGTGATACGCAGTATTTT.